The clone carrying this T cell receptor (beta chain) was picked up a small number of times. Its specificity is unknown. CDR1 and CDR2 (germline): SGDLS, YYNGEE. Trimming pared 2 bases from V and 1 base from J, leaving 9 bases between. The CDR3 loop spans 15 amino acids. This sample was included in a study of response to subunit inactivated influenza vaccine. Whole-study results and caveats: With each seasonal influenza vaccination, the authors suggested, few new T cells are recruited.

TCRdb ran MiXCR on the RT-PCR reads and lists one entry per CDR3 protein. The sample records hundreds of thousands of distinct CDR3 sequences, about a fifth being singletons. The sequences come from PBMCs from blood, collected 4 to 6 days after vaccination. The origin of this receptor is a man aged 45 to 65 who received an inactivated influenza vaccine. This chain uses TRBV9 with TRBJ2-2; a weak D match, TRBD1 (7 bases). For the CDR3, the DNA is TGTGCCAGCAGCGTCCAGGGGGGGAACACCGGGGAGCTGTTTTTT. Residues: CASSVQGGNTGELFF.